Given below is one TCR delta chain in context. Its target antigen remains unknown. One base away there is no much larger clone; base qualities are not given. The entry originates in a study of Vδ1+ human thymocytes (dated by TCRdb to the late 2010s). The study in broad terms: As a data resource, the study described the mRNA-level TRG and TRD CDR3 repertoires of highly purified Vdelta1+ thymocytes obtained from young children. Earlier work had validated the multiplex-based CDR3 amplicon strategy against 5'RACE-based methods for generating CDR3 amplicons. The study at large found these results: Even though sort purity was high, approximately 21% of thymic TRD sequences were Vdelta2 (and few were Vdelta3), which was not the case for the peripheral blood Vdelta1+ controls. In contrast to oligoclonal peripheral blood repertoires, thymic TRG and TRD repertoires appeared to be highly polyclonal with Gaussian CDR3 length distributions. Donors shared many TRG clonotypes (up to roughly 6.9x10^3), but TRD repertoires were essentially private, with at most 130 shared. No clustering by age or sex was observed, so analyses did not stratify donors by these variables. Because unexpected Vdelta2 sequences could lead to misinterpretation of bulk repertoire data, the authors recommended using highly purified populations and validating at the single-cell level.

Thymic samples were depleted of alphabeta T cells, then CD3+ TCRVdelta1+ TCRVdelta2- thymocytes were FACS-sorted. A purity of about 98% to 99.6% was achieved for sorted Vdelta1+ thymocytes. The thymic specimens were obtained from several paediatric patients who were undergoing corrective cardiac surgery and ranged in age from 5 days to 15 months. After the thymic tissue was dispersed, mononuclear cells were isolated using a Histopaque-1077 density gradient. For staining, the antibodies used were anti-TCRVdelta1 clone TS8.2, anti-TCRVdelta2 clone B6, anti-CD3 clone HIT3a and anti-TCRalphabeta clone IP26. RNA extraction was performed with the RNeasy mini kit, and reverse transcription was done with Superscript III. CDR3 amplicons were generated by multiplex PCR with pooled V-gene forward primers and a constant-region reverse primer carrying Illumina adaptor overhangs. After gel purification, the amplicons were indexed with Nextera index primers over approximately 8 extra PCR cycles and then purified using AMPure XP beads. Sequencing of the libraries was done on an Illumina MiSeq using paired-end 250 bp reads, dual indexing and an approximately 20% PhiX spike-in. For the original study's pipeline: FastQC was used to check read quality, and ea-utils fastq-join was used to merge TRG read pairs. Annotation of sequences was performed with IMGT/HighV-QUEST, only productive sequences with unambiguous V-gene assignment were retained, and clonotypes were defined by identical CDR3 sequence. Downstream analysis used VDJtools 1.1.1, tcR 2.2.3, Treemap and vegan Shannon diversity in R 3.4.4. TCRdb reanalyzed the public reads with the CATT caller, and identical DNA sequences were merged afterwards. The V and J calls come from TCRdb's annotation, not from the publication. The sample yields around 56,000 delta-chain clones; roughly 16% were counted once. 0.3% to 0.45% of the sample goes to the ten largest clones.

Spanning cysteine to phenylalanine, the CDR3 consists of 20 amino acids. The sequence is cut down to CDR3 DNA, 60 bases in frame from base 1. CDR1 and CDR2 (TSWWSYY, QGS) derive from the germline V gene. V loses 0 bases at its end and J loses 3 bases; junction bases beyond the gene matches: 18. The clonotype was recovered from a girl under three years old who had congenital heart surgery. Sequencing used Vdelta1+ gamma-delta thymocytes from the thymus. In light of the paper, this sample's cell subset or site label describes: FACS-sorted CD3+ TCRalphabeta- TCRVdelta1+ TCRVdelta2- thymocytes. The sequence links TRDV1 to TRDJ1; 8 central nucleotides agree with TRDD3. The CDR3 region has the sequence CALGELFRDWGAITADKLIF. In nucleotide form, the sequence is TGTGCTCTTGGGGAACTGTTCCGTGACTGGGGGGCCATTACAGCCGATAAACTCATCTTT.